This is a list of T cell receptor beta chains from one sample in a study of control samples from healthy donors and cancer patients. Assay: immunoSEQ multiplex PCR; the TCRdb copy retains only in-frame clones and omits some. Of around 43,000 clones listed, 92% were seen once; the top ten hold roughly 4%. The sample taken for sequencing was blood. Receptors were obtained from a woman aged 45-65 years in good health. Each CDR3 is given with its conserved first and last residue. The order of the fields is V gene, D gene, J gene, clone size, CDR3 protein, CDR3 DNA. A D gene is named only where the DNA matches it firmly. Clone sizes are given selectively: once, few, many, or a class where the clone is expanded.

TRBV6-5	NA	TRBJ2-7	NA	CASSYNWQGTYEQYF	TGTGCCAGCAGTTACAATTGGCAGGGCACCTACGAGCAGTACTTC
TRBV7-2	NA	TRBJ1-2	once	CASSLWRDYGYTF	TGTGCCAGCAGCTTATGGAGGGACTATGGCTACACCTTC
TRBV7-3	NA	TRBJ2-1	NA	CASSLTANNEQFF	TGTGCCAGCAGCTTAACGGCGAACAATGAGCAGTTCTTC
TRBV9	TRBD2	TRBJ2-7	NA	CASSPRTSGASYEQYF	TGTGCCAGCAGCCCTCGGACTAGCGGGGCGAGCTACGAGCAGTACTTC
TRBV12-3/TRBV12-4	NA	TRBJ2-7	NA	CASSSQAEQYF	TGTGCCAGCAGTTCCCAGGCAGAGCAGTACTTC
TRBV19	NA	TRBJ2-2	NA	CASSIKGSMNTGELFF	TGTGCCAGTAGTATCAAAGGTTCAATGAACACCGGGGAGCTGTTTTTT
TRBV5-4	NA	TRBJ2-2	NA	CASSLDRNTGELFF	TGTGCCAGCAGCTTGGATAGAAACACCGGGGAGCTGTTTTTT
TRBV30	TRBD1	TRBJ2-3	NA	CAWRIQGGTDTQYF	TGTGCCTGGAGGATCCAGGGGGGCACAGATACGCAGTATTTT
TRBV7-2	NA	TRBJ1-5	NA	CASSLFPGEPQHF	TGTGCCAGCAGCTTGTTCCCGGGTGAGCCCCAGCATTTT
TRBV10-3	TRBD2	TRBJ2-1	NA	CAISDPGGAFNEQFF	TGTGCCATCAGTGACCCCGGGGGGGCCTTCAATGAGCAGTTCTTC
TRBV7-9	NA	TRBJ2-5	NA	CASSFQTASNQETQYF	TGTGCCAGCAGCTTTCAGACAGCGAGTAACCAAGAGACCCAGTACTTC
TRBV4-2	NA	TRBJ1-1	NA	CASSQEVLQAEAFF	TGTGCCAGCAGCCAAGAGGTACTACAGGCTGAAGCTTTCTTT
TRBV6-2/TRBV6-3	NA	TRBJ2-1	NA	CASSYSRRLSYNEQFF	TGTGCCAGCAGTTACTCGAGGCGGCTCTCCTACAATGAGCAGTTCTTC
TRBV3-1/TRBV3-2	NA	TRBJ1-2	NA	CASNSDGNYGYTF	TGTGCCAGCAACTCGGACGGGAACTATGGCTACACCTTC
TRBV7-9	NA	TRBJ1-3	NA	CASSLSQASSGNTIYF	TGTGCCAGCAGCTTGAGTCAGGCGAGCTCTGGAAACACCATATATTTT
TRBV20-1	NA	TRBJ1-5	NA	CSASVNLGAGSQPQHF	TGCAGTGCTAGTGTTAATTTGGGAGCAGGCAGTCAGCCCCAGCATTTT
TRBV11-3	TRBD1	TRBJ2-5	NA	CASSLSQGAGETQYF	TGTGCCAGCAGCTTAAGTCAGGGGGCCGGGGAGACCCAGTACTTC
TRBV29-1	TRBD1	TRBJ2-7	NA	CSVEVGGTGGRYEQYF	TGCAGCGTTGAAGTCGGAGGGACAGGGGGCCGCTACGAGCAGTACTTC
TRBV11-2	NA	TRBJ1-2	NA	CASSYARGDYGYTF	TGTGCCAGCAGCTACGCCAGGGGAGACTATGGCTACACCTTC
TRBV6-5	TRBD1	TRBJ1-5	NA	CASSSDRGGQPQHF	TGTGCCAGCAGTTCTGACAGGGGGGGTCAGCCCCAGCATTTT
TRBV3-1/TRBV3-2	NA	TRBJ1-6	NA	CASSQGRRIINSPLHF	TGTGCCAGCAGCCAAGGGCGACGGATAATTAATTCACCCCTCCACTTT
TRBV6-4	NA	TRBJ2-7	NA	CASSEKESWDTNTYEQYF	TGTGCCAGCAGTGAAAAGGAGAGCTGGGACACCAATACCTACGAGCAGTACTTC
TRBV27	NA	TRBJ2-7	NA	CASSIIGGVPGRNEQYF	TGTGCCAGCAGCATTATAGGGGGGGTCCCCGGTCGGAACGAGCAGTACTTC
TRBV9	NA	TRBJ1-6	NA	CASSVEPGHKEGVSSYNSPLHF	TGTGCCAGCAGCGTCGAACCGGGACATAAGGAGGGGGTTAGCTCCTATAATTCACCCCTCCACTTT
TRBV4-1	TRBD1	TRBJ1-5	few	CASSQDGGQGDQPQHF	TGCGCCAGCAGCCAAGATGGCGGACAGGGAGATCAGCCCCAGCATTTT
TRBV27	NA	TRBJ1-1	NA	CATVGSTEAFF	TGTGCCACCGTGGGGTCCACTGAAGCTTTCTTT
TRBV19	TRBD1	TRBJ2-2	once	CASSIDRGPGELFF	TGTGCCAGTAGTATAGACAGGGGGCCGGGGGAGCTGTTTTTT
TRBV19	NA	TRBJ2-1	NA	CACRTRLGNEQFF	TGTGCCTGTAGAACACGACTCGGGAATGAGCAGTTCTTC
TRBV6-5	NA	TRBJ1-3	NA	CASSQAAGNTIYF	TGTGCCAGCAGCCAGGCAGCCGGAAACACCATATATTTT
TRBV7-8	NA	TRBJ2-5	NA	CASRQGPSKETQYF	TGTGCCAGCAGACAGGGACCGTCGAAAGAGACCCAGTACTTC
TRBV7-9	TRBD2	TRBJ2-1	NA	CASSPRTSGGVVNEQFF	TGTGCCAGCAGCCCAAGGACTAGCGGGGGGGTGGTTAATGAGCAGTTCTTC
TRBV5-8	TRBD1	TRBJ1-1	NA	CASSSYRGDLTMNTEAFF	TGTGCCAGCAGCTCGTACAGGGGGGATTTAACCATGAACACTGAAGCTTTCTTT
TRBV21-1	NA	TRBJ2-2	NA	CASSKARGGPRAGELFF	TGTGCCAGCAGCAAAGCGCGGGGGGGGCCCCGGGCCGGGGAGCTGTTTTTT
TRBV28	NA	TRBJ1-4	NA	CASKRRDQGRGNEKLFF	TGTGCCAGCAAAAGGAGGGATCAGGGTCGGGGTAATGAAAAACTGTTTTTT
TRBV18	NA	TRBJ2-7	NA	CASSPSLGEQYF	TGTGCCAGCTCACCCTCTCTGGGCGAGCAGTACTTC
TRBV5-6	NA	TRBJ1-1	NA	CASSLGTSTFRTEAFF	TGTGCCAGCAGCTTGGGGACCTCGACTTTCAGGACTGAAGCTTTCTTT
TRBV19	TRBD1	TRBJ2-7	few	CASLERTGGLGEQYF	TGTGCCAGTCTGGAGAGGACAGGGGGCTTAGGGGAGCAGTACTTC
TRBV14	NA	TRBJ1-1	NA	CASSTGRRSTEAFF	TGTGCCAGCAGCACAGGGAGGAGGTCCACTGAAGCTTTCTTT
TRBV21-1	NA	TRBJ1-3	NA	CAAQVSGNTIYF	TGTGCCGCTCAGGTTTCTGGAAACACCATATATTTT
TRBV6-2/TRBV6-3	TRBD2	TRBJ2-7	NA	CASSWTSGYSYEQYF	TGTGCCAGCAGCTGGACTAGCGGTTACTCCTACGAGCAGTACTTC
TRBV9	NA	TRBJ1-1	NA	CASSHVVSGGYTEAFF	TGTGCCAGCAGCCACGTAGTGTCGGGGGGATACACTGAAGCTTTCTTT
TRBV5-1	NA	TRBJ2-1	NA	CASSLRAEYNEQFF	TGCGCCAGCAGCTTAAGAGCGGAATACAATGAGCAGTTCTTC
TRBV4-1	NA	TRBJ1-5	NA	CASSQRYGQPNLDSNQPQHF	TGCGCCAGCAGCCAACGCTATGGACAGCCAAATTTGGATAGCAATCAGCCCCAGCATTTT
TRBV5-6	NA	TRBJ2-3	NA	CASSDRRLVQADTQYF	TGTGCCAGCAGCGACCGCCGTCTCGTTCAAGCAGATACGCAGTATTTT
TRBV6-5	TRBD1	TRBJ1-2	NA	CASKLRQGGYGYTF	TGTGCCAGCAAACTTAGACAGGGCGGCTATGGCTACACCTTC